The TCR beta chain under discussion was sequenced for a study of blood T cell repertoires in COVID-19. Across the whole study: Sites across the United States, Italy and Spain contributed samples from acute and convalescent COVID-19. Sample material is recorded as cDNA or gDNA derived from T cells, B-cell-depleted T cells, or PBMCs.

Deletions cut 11 bases from V and 1 base from J, with 12 bases between. The CDR3 is made up of 13 amino acids. Data came from immunoSEQ multiplex PCR; TCRdb stores just in-frame clones and leaves some out. The sample holds a few hundred thousand clones, roughly nine tenths seen once. The specimen sequenced was peripheral blood. The receptor was derived from a man in his fifties or sixties with acute or convalescent COVID-19. J is TRBJ1-5 and V is TRBV12-3 or TRBV12-4; D perhaps matches TRBD1 (5 bases). DNA for the CDR3: TGTGCCTCCAATGGGGGGAGCAATCAGCCCCAGCATTTT. Amino acid sequence: CASNGGSNQPQHF.